Shown below are 10 T cell receptor beta chains from a single sample sequenced in a study of T cell changes during pregnancy in multiple sclerosis. The data were produced by immunoSEQ multiplex PCR, yet TCRdb's version contains in-frame clones alone and is incomplete. The repertoire holds tens of thousands of clones, with 85% to 95% as singletons. The starting material was CD8+ T cells from peripheral blood mononuclear cells, obtained in the second trimester of pregnancy. These receptors were collected from a female donor with multiple sclerosis, enrolled in a pregnancy study.

The chain joins TRBV19 to TRBJ1-1; D not certain. The CDR3 is 12 amino acids. The V end lost 4 bases, the J end lost 7 bases, and 10 bases lay between the germline ends. The germline CDR1 and CDR2 sequences are LNHDA and SQIVND (reference sequence). CDR3 sequence reads: CASSTTRYEAFF. CDR3 in DNA: TGTGCCAGTAGTACGACAAGATATGAAGCTTTCTTT.

This CDR3 reads CASSYQGGRYEQYF. CDR3 nucleotide sequence: TGTGCCAGCAGTTACCAGGGGGGTCGGTACGAGCAGTACTTC. This chain links TRBV27 with TRBJ2-7, with a weak D call TRBD1 (7 bases). V lost 4 bases to trimming and J lost 4 bases, with 14 bases between them. From germline, CDR1 is MNHEY and CDR2 SMNVEV (reference sequence). This CDR3 contains 14 residues.

This chain uses TRBV19 with TRBJ1-2, with 7 bases matching TRBD1. The CDR3 sequence is 13 residues long. The V and J ends lost 5 bases and 2 bases, in that order; junction bases with no gene match: 2. Germline CDR1 LNHDA, CDR2 SQIVND (reference sequence). DNA of the CDR3: TGTGCCAGTAGTCCGGGACAGAACTATGGCTACACCTTC. Amino acid sequence: CASSPGQNYGYTF.

The genes are TRBV6-1 and TRBJ1-3; 7 nucleotides line up with TRBD1. The CDR3 has 15 residues. Germline V gene data show CDR1 as MNHNS and CDR2 as SASEGT. J gave up 4 bases and V 3 bases, and 6 bases lay outside the gene matches. The CDR3 coding sequence is TGTGCCAGCAGTGAGACAGGGACTGGCGGAAACACCATATATTTT. Its protein product is CASSETGTGGNTIYF.

V gene TRBV9 combines with J gene TRBJ2-1; 15 bases line up with TRBD2. V was clipped by 5 bases and J by 8 bases; unmatched bases: 8. This CDR3 contains 16 residues. The germline V gene encodes CDR1 SGDLS and CDR2 YYNGEE. This CDR3 reads CASSGLAGGRGDEQFF. DNA of the CDR3: TGTGCCAGCAGTGGACTAGCGGGAGGGCGAGGAGATGAGCAGTTCTTC.

This clone was counted a single time. The chain couples TRBV7-9 to TRBJ1-4; 7 bases map to TRBD1. CDR1 SEHNR and CDR2 FQNEAQ come from the germline V gene (reference sequence). V shed 4 bases, J shed 10 bases, and the junction held 6 bases outside the gene matches. The CDR3 runs 13 residues. CDR3 DNA sequence: TGTGCCAGCAGCTCCTCGGGACAGCTAAAACTGTTTTTT. This encodes CASSSSGQLKLFF.

The chain joins TRBV7-9 to TRBJ2-7; 10 positions agree with TRBD2. There are 16 residues in the CDR3. Unmatched junction bases numbered 11, after V lost 5 bases and J lost 4 bases. CDR1 is SEHNR, CDR2 FQNEAQ, per germline (reference sequence). For the CDR3, the DNA is TGTGCCAGCAGCGCTAGCGGGAGCGATAAAAGTTACGAGCAGTACTTC. The encoded protein is CASSASGSDKSYEQYF.

V and J are TRBV19 and TRBJ2-1; D remains unclear. CDR1 and CDR2 (germline): LNHDA, SQIVND (reference sequence). The germline V and J ends were trimmed by 5 bases and 5 bases, with 13 bases remaining between them. The CDR3 covers 14 residues. CDR3 region: CASSDIMGNNEQFF. CDR3 coding DNA: TGTGCCAGTAGTGACATCATGGGTAACAATGAGCAGTTCTTC. Supplemented by reference TRBV19 and TRBJ2-1, the full variable domain reads DGGITQSPKYLFRKEGQNVTLSCEQNLNHDAMYWYRQDPGQGLRLIYYSQIVNDFQKGDIAEGYSVSREKKESFPLTVTSAQKNPTAFYLCASSDIMGNNEQFFGPGTRLTVL.

The CDR3: CASRAGTSGGTEAFF. In DNA, the CDR3 is TGTGCCAGCAGGGCTGGGACTTCCGGGGGCACTGAAGCTTTCTTT. The rearrangement links TRBV27 to TRBJ1-1, with D tentatively TRBD1 (5 bases). Trimming shortened V by 6 bases and J by 4 bases, and 18 bases separated the two germline ends. The CDR3 runs to 15 residues. Germline V gene data show CDR1 as MNHEY and CDR2 as SMNVEV (reference sequence).

The chain joins TRBV27 to TRBJ2-7; 8 bases match TRBD1. Germline values: CDR1 MNHEY, CDR2 SMNVEV (reference sequence). V lost 2 bases, J lost 4 bases, and 4 bases stayed unmatched. The CDR3 totals 14 residues. The CDR3, as DNA: TGTGCCAGCAGTTTAGGCAGGGGGCGGTACGAGCAGTACTTC. Amino acids: CASSLGRGRYEQYF.